This T cell receptor beta chain stems from a study of T cells after yellow fever vaccination (dated by TCRdb to between 2019 and 2020). Some background on the complete study: Libraries from fractions with low cell numbers were prepared with the SMART-Seq v4 Ultra Low Input RNA kit. To follow T-cell clones before and after both primary and booster YFV17D yellow fever vaccination, bulk TCR alpha and beta repertoires underwent longitudinal sequencing. Two healthy male donors made up the cohort, one aged 18 to 29 years and the other aged 30 to 39 years. Blood was collected at multiple timepoints before and after primary and secondary immunization, and bulk PBMC replicates and cell subsets were isolated.

The table lists this clonotype with a few counts. Its antigen remains undetermined. Base qualities are not provided; no much larger clone lies one nucleotide away. General conclusions and limits of the study: A small share of clonotypes occurred in both CD4 and CD8 compartments, likely arising from convergent recombination. Because only a couple of donors were included in the study, the extent to which the findings can be generalized is limited. FACS-sorted repertoires could contain abundant contaminating clonotypes from the bulk population, so computational filtering was required. Compared with the primary T-cell response, the secondary T-cell response was faster but weaker, reaching its peak on day 5 rather than on day 15. After the booster, most clones that had expanded after primary vaccination were detected again (approximately 95% of CD4 and around nine tenths of CD8), suggesting broad maintenance of memory.

TCR cDNA was synthesized by 5'RACE template switching, which introduced a universal primer site and unique molecular identifiers. Priming for cDNA synthesis came from both the TCR alpha and TCR beta constant segments. Library amplification used two PCR steps, and the second PCR step added sample barcodes and sequencing adapters. Sequencing of the libraries was done on either Illumina HiSeq 2500 (2x100 bp) or NovaSeq (2x150 bp). In the source study's methods: MIGEC handled demultiplexing of reads and collapsing into UMI consensus sequences, while MiXCR performed V(D)J alignment. Using edgeR on replicate PBMC samples, clonotypes were called vaccine-responding if FDR was below 0.01 and the log2 fold change was above 5 up to day 15. Bulk clonotypes were assigned CD4 or CD8 identity according to which sequenced CD4 or CD8 repertoire held them at higher abundance. TCRdb reanalyzed the raw reads on its own, using fastp at Q25 for trimming and MiXCR for clone calling, and kept in-frame beta chains. Each entry merges the rows of one CDR3 protein and shows their most common DNA and genes. What appears here as the V and J calls and clone size reflects TCRdb's work, not the paper's. Across this sample there are 400,000 or so distinct CDR3 sequences, with roughly 10% seen only once. The ten biggest clones cover 15% to 20% of the sample.

The intended sense of this specimen's treatment or condition label: live attenuated yellow fever vaccine strain. At each blood-draw timepoint, two biological replicates of bulk PBMCs were collected. PBMCs were isolated from peripheral blood using a standard Ficoll-Paque protocol. TriZol was used to extract RNA from bulk PBMCs, from CD4 and CD8 fractions, and from dextramer-positive and dextramer-negative fractions. V sheds 4 bases and J sheds 2 bases, leaving 12 bases between their ends. The CDR3 starts with the cysteine, ends with the phenylalanine, and has 15 residues. Only CDR3 DNA is held: 45 bases, read in frame from base 1. As encoded in the germline V gene (reference sequence), CDR1 is SGHKS while CDR2 is YYEKEE.

The sequencing here drew on PBMCs, taken on the day of the first yellow fever vaccination. This receptor was taken from a man in his late teens or twenties who received the YFV17D yellow fever vaccine. This chain joins TRBV5-5 to TRBJ2-2; TRBD1 is perhaps the D gene, given 5 matching bases. The CDR3 region has the sequence CASSQHGQNTGELFF. The base sequence is TGTGCCAGCAGCCAACACGGACAAAACACCGGGGAGCTGTTTTTT.